Given below is one TCR beta chain in context. Its specific antigen is unknown. No quality values exist for individual bases; no much larger clone is one base distant. The cohort was made up of 650 to 700 healthy bone marrow donors. All cohort members were sampled while nominally healthy, although unrecorded immune exposures were likely present. The donor was CMV seronegative and was included in the group of about 400 seronegative cohort members. Each donor provided a peripheral blood sample, and peripheral blood mononuclear cells were used for TCR beta sequencing. The Qiagen DNeasy Blood Extraction Kit was used to extract genomic DNA from the blood cell samples. The data belong to a study of cytomegalovirus exposure and HLA in healthy donors (TCRdb year 2017). In the study overall: An earlier analysis of roughly 610 of the donors reported 250 to 300 Gb of sequence data and around 120 million unique TCR beta sequences obtained from approximately 180 million T cells. An early release that covered some 640 HLA-typed donors contained about 300 gigabases of sequencing data and 65 million to 100 million unique TCR sequences. A later genetic analysis took genome-wide SNP genotypes for about 55% of the 666 donors and used that subset as a discovery cohort. To predict cytomegalovirus infection status, the study combined high-throughput TCR immunosequencing, statistical association of individual TCRs with disease status, and machine learning. The study used immunosequencing to profile the T cell repertoires of under 700 subjects and linked those repertoires to cytomegalovirus serostatus. HLA typing included class I and class II loci at four-digit resolution. In the later analysis, no new phenotypic data were used to find candidate immune exposures; instead, reliance was placed on TCR beta sequences and their occurrence across donors. In an earlier analysis of roughly 580 of the donors, high-throughput TCR beta sequencing was used to judge whether each TCR beta V gene segment behaved as functional or pseudogenic. Donor age, sex, ethnicity and CMV serostatus were compiled alongside the repertoire data. Because of strong linkage in the cohort, five DR-DQ haplotypes were treated as single units for association and clustering. In a later analysis, previously published TCR beta repertoires from about 670 donors were re-analyzed and high-resolution HLA genotyping was added so that TCR occurrence patterns could be studied. All discovery cohort repertoires had been generated on a single sequencing platform. Typing coverage varied by locus: roughly 629-640 donors for A, B, C, DRB1 and DQB1; around 560 for DQA1; around 570 for DPA1; roughly 470 for DPB1. Along with the roughly 610-subject first cohort, a separate validation cohort of about 110 different subjects was used. The genetic ancestry cluster associated with self-reported Caucasian donors included around four fifths of the 300 to 450 genotyped donors. The study aimed to test whether signatures of past pathogen exposure could be identified by cataloging public T cell receptors. On average, about 200,000 unique TCR beta nucleotide sequences were sequenced per donor among roughly 430 genotyped donors of the cohort, with about 17% of those sequences being non-productive. Study-level results and caveats: The classifier was reported to diagnose cytomegalovirus status with high specificity and sensitivity in both the original cohort and the validation cohort. When HLA alleles, especially DR and DQ, strongly co-occurred, attributing TCR associations to individual alleles was difficult. A later analysis found that TCR association rates varied across HLA loci, with DRB1 alleles showing the most associated TCRs and HLA-C alleles the fewest. A later genetic analysis associated a missense DCLRE1C variant with V-gene and J-gene trimming of TCR beta chains, and an independent cohort replicated the association. In a later analysis, HLA-associated TCR beta chains showed more clonal expansion and lower generation probabilities than non-associated chains that were equally common. While some public TCRs were present in many individuals, most TCR sequences turned up only very rarely across donors. At a false discovery rate of 0.05, a later analysis linked around 17,000 TCR beta sequences to specific HLA alleles. The study gave a list of some 150 TCR beta chains associated with cytomegalovirus. Because some donors lacked HLA typing at each locus, the association tests relied only on the typed subset. Correlated functional status among segregating V segments might reflect linkage disequilibrium, but an unknown experimental factor could not be ruled out. This cohort had only TCR beta chains sequenced, and the lack of alpha or paired-chain data limited which features could be detected. Most CMV-associated TCR beta chains appeared to be HLA-restricted in a later analysis, and the HLA associations seemed to be driven largely by CMV exposure. A few of the identified cytomegalovirus-associated TCR beta chains were confirmed in vitro to be specific for cytomegalovirus antigens. The sequencing pipeline was judged likely to have produced a cluster of highly shared sequence variants as a technical artifact. In an earlier analysis of fewer than 700 of the donors, most TCR beta V segments appeared in productive rearrangements about 87% or about 30% of the time, broadly matching IMGT annotations. Some IMGT-functional V segments, including TRBV6-2 and TRBV6-3, could not be distinguished by the 87-base-pair reads and were therefore excluded. Because counts were too low, about 18 rarely observed V segments, including chromosome 9 orphons, were excluded from the earlier analysis of 587 of the donors. Sequencing depth was assumed to be roughly uniform across donors in the presence/absence analyses, though that assumption may not hold. A later analysis reported that several top co-occurrence clusters appeared linked to parvovirus B19, influenza, CMV and Epstein-Barr virus. According to a later genetic analysis, donors in an Asian-associated ancestry cluster had fewer N-insertions in productive TCRs than the roughly 670-donor mean. A further reported finding was that TCR beta sequences accurately predicted the HLA-A and HLA-B alleles for most subjects in the first cohort. According to the authors, the approach could potentially be generalized to other disease states and immunological phenotypes. CMV serostatus was the only immune exposure information available for the cohort.

Libraries were prepared through the immunoSEQ multiplex PCR assay. The multiplex PCR relied on a mix of 60 forward primers for TCR Vbeta segments and 13 reverse primers for TCR Jbeta segments. The CDR3 region of rearranged TCR beta genes was amplified from genomic DNA by a multiplex PCR assay. On the Illumina HiSeq System, the amplified TCR beta libraries were sequenced as 87-base-pair reads. The authors' analysis ran thus. Across the 640 or so repertoires, a later analysis counted tens of millions of unique TCR beta chains, roughly 11 million of which were shared by at least two donors. Raw reads were error-corrected and collapsed into unique sequences by a nearest-neighbor algorithm in which closely related sequences were merged to remove PCR and sequencing errors. CDR3 sequences were aligned to IMGT reference sequences to assign V, D and J gene segments. For a sequence to be retained, a match of at least six nucleotides was required to both a V gene segment and a J gene segment. Rearrangements were classified as productive when the CDR3 lacked stop codons and remained in frame with V and J, and all other rearrangements were classified as non-productive. Following IMGT convention, CDR3 was defined as the stretch from the second conserved V-encoded cysteine up to the conserved J-encoded phenylalanine. The earlier analysis of about 590 of the donors excluded sequences that lacked an unambiguous match to a single V gene segment. In an earlier analysis of some 590 of the donors, V segments were called functional above 56.7% productive rearrangements and were called segregating when the between-donor standard deviation exceeded 5%. To diagnose cytomegalovirus status from the catalog of TCR beta chain sequences, a statistical classification framework was built. In a later analysis, V and J genes were assigned by comparing TCR nucleotide sequences against IMGT/GENE-DB human TR gene sequences. In a later analysis, CDR3 sequences and most-parsimonious VDJ recombination scenarios were assigned using the TCRdist pipeline. In a later analysis, each TCR beta chain was defined by its CDR3 amino acid sequence together with its V-gene family, and reads lacking a unique V-gene family were excluded. To address suspected cross-contamination and a sequencing artifact, a later analysis removed 592 highly shared, low-generation-probability nucleotide sequences. A later analysis calculated a clonal expansion index for each public chain from normalized within-repertoire ranks of inferred template counts. In a later analysis, generation probabilities were computed using a VDJ recombination model fitted to out-of-frame rearrangements, and the results were checked against IGoR. In a later analysis, TCR-TCR, TCR-HLA and TCR-CMV co-occurrence was scored with hypergeometric tests, and a repertoire-size bias correction was applied to TCR pairs. To estimate false discovery rates, a later analysis permuted the HLA or CMV assignments 20 times. A later analysis grouped co-occurring TCRs with DBSCAN, adding TCRdist sequence similarity when clustering within HLA-allele-positive subsets. Repertoires with fewer than 30,000 or more than 120,000 public chains, plus five repertoires with anomalous nucleotide sharing, were excluded from co-occurrence clustering. The table comes from immuneACCESS by way of TCRdb, which keeps in-frame sequences with V and J called. Part of the clones is missing from these tables; in studies checked, under half for an unresolved V gene and the rest for unknown reasons. V, J and clone size reflect that table, while D and trimming were determined from the DNA. The sample includes around 130,000 clones, with 65% to 80% observed a single time. Of the sample, around 1.9% falls within the top ten clones.

Sequences MDHEN (CDR1) and SYDVKM (CDR2) are obtained from the germline V gene. Clipping removes 4 bases from V and 8 bases from J, with 3 as the unmatched junction base count. The CDR3 runs 13 residues from the cysteine to the phenylalanine. The sequence is cut down to CDR3 DNA, 39 bases in frame from base 1. The chain uses TRBV28 and TRBJ1-4; 8 bases in the junction line up with TRBD1. This TCR was sampled from a woman aged 40 to 49 in good health and CMV-seronegative. The sample taken for sequencing was PBMCs. The CDR3: CASSSNRGEKLFF. The base sequence is TGTGCCAGCAGTTCAAACAGGGGGGAAAAACTGTTTTTT.